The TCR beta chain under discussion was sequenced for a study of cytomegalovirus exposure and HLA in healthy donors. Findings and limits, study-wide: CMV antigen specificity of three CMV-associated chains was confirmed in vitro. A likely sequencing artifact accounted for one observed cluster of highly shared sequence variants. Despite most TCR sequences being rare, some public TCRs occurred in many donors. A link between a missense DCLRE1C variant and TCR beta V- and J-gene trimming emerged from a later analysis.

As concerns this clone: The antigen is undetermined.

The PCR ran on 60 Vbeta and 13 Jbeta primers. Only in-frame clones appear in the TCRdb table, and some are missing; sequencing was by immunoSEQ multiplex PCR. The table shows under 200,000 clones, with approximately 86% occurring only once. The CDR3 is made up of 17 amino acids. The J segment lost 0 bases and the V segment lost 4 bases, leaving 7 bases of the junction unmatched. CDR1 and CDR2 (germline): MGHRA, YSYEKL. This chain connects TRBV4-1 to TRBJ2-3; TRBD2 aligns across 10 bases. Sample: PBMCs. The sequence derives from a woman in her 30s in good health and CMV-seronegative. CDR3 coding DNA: TGCGCCAGCAGCCCGGGACTAGCGCTTTCAAGCACAGATACGCAGTATTTT. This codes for CASSPGLALSSTDTQYF.